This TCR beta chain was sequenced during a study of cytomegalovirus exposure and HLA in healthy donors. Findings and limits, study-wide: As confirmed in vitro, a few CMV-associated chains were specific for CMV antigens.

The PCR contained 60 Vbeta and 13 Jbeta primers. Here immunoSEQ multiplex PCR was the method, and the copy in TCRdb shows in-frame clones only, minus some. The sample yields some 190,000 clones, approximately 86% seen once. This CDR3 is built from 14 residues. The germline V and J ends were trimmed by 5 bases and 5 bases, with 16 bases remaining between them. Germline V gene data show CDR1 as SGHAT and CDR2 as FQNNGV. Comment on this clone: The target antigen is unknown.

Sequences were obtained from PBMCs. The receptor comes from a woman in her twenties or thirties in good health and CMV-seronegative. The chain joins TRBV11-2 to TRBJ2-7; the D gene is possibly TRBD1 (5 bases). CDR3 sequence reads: CASSQSGLRNEQYF. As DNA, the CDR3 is TGTGCCAGCAGCCAGTCAGGGCTAAGGAACGAGCAGTACTTC.